This entry features one T cell receptor beta chain sequence. The sample originates from a study of blood T cell repertoires in COVID-19. This CDR3 contains 14 residues. The V segment lost 8 bases and the J segment 1 base; nucleotides outside the gene matches: 6. Germline CDR1 reads ENHRY; CDR2 reads SYGVKD. Profiling relied on immunoSEQ multiplex PCR, and the TCRdb table lists in-frame clones only, not all of them. The top ten hold more than 0.95% of the sample, which has tens of thousands of clones, 65% to 90% seen once. This TCR derives from a man in his forties with acute or convalescent COVID-19. What was sequenced was peripheral blood. The chain recombines TRBV10-3 with TRBJ2-5; 8 bases agree with TRBD2. The CDR3: CAIGASGPQETQYF. The CDR3 nucleotides read TGTGCCATCGGAGCTAGCGGGCCCCAAGAGACCCAGTACTTC.